This is a list of T cell receptor beta chains from one sample in a study of Graves' ophthalmopathy and Graves' hyperthyroidism. MiXCR, run by TCRdb on the multiplex PCR reads, gives a single entry per CDR3 protein. The sample records hundreds of thousands of distinct CDR3 sequences, approximately 22% being singletons. Sequenced material: peripheral blood. These receptors all come from a woman aged 18 to 35 with stable Graves' hyperthyroidism. Some clones in this sample may be carry-over from other donors' samples. Each CDR3 is given with its conserved first and last residue. D genes are given only for firm matches. Size is omitted from some rows. Given values are once, few, many or a class for expanded clones.

abundance	d_gene	j_gene	v_gene	CDR3nt	CDR3aa
many	TRBD2	TRBJ2-7	TRBV27	TGTGCCAGCAGTTTACGACTAGCGGCTTTCTACGAGCAGTACTTC	CASSLRLAAFYEQYF
NA	NA	TRBJ1-2	TRBV20-1	TGCAGTGCTAGAGAGGAGGTTGGCTACACCTTC	CSAREEVGYTF
few	NA	TRBJ2-5	TRBV6-5	TGTGCCAGCAGTTCGACGACCGAGACCCAGTACTTC	CASSSTTETQYF
many	TRBD1	TRBJ1-2	TRBV5-1	TGCGCCAGCAGCTTGGCCCTGAGGAGGGGGCTCTCGGTGGGCTACACCTTC	CASSLALRRGLSVGYTF
many	TRBD1	TRBJ2-5	TRBV7-9	TGTGCCAGCAGCCCCTGGGACAGCTCGGGAGAGACCCAGTACTTC	CASSPWDSSGETQYF
many	TRBD1	TRBJ1-1	TRBV6-5	TGTGCCAGCAGTTACAGGGGGCTGGGAACTGAAGCTTTCTTT	CASSYRGLGTEAFF
few	TRBD1	TRBJ1-2	TRBV11-2	TGTGCCAGCAGCTACCAATTCCGGGACAGGGAAAAAGGAGACTATGGCTACACCTTC	CASSYQFRDREKGDYGYTF
many	NA	TRBJ2-2	TRBV11-2	TGTGCCAGCAGCTTAGAAGCAGGGGGAGGCACCGGGGAGCTGTTTTTT	CASSLEAGGGTGELFF
many	NA	TRBJ2-7	TRBV9	TGTGCCAGCAGCGTAGAGGCGGGGGCAAGATACGAGCAGTACTTC	CASSVEAGARYEQYF
many	TRBD1	TRBJ1-2	TRBV11-2	TGTGCCAGCAGCGAGCACAGGGGGGTAGGCAGCGGCTACACCTTC	CASSEHRGVGSGYTF
many	NA	TRBJ1-2	TRBV12-3/TRBV12-4	TGTGCCAGCAGTTTAGGGCCCAGGGCCTATGGCTACACCTTC	CASSLGPRAYGYTF
many	TRBD1	TRBJ2-7	TRBV20-1	TGCAGTGCTAGAGATCGGGAAAGGGGGCTGAGGGAGCAGTACTTC	CSARDRERGLREQYF
many	NA	TRBJ1-1	TRBV27	TGTGCCAGCAGTTCGTTCGACAGTGAAGCTTTCTTT	CASSSFDSEAFF
NA	TRBD1	TRBJ1-2	TRBV28	TGTGCCAGCCACGGACAGGGCTATGGCTACACCTTC	CASHGQGYGYTF
many	TRBD2	TRBJ2-5	TRBV6-4	TGTGCCAGCAGTACGGCACTTACAGGGGACCTCCCGTTTAGCGGGGGGCAAGAGACCCAGTACTTC	CASSTALTGDLPFSGGQETQYF
many	NA	TRBJ1-2	TRBV6-2/TRBV6-3	TGTGCCAGCAGTCCCCGGACAGCCCACTATGGCTACACCTTC	CASSPRTAHYGYTF